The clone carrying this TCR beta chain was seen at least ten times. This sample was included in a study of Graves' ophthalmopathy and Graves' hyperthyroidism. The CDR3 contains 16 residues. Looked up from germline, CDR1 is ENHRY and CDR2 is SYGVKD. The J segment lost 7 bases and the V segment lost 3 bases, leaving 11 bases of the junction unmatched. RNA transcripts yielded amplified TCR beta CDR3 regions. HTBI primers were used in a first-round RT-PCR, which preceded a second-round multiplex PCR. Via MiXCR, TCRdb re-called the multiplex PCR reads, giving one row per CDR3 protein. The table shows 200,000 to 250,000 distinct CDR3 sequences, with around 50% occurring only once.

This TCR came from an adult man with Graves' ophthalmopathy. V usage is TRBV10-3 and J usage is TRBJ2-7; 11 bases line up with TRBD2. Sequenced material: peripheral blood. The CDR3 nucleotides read TGTGCCATCAGTGACCCAATGACTAGCGGGAAACGGGAGCAGTACTTC. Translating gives CAISDPMTSGKREQYF.